A single sample is the source of the 31 T cell receptor beta chains below, sequenced in a study of Ad26.COV2.S vaccination and SARS-CoV-2 variants (dated by TCRdb to the early 2020s). Read against the paper, the sample's treatment or condition label means: roughly 18 received Ad26.COV2.S at low or high dose, single or two shots; about five received placebo; per-sample allocation not given. Repertoires of vaccine and placebo recipients were sequenced from samples taken on day 63 after the first injection. Library construction relied on the immunoSEQ multiplex PCR assay. The table was pulled from immuneACCESS by TCRdb, which kept in-frame rearrangements only. Such tables lose some clones; where checked, under half of the loss comes from unresolved V genes, and the rest has no known cause. In this sample the table shows some 480,000 clones, roughly 85% of which occur a single time. The ten largest clonotypes hold around 13% of the sample.

The material was peripheral blood, obtained in a trial of Ad26.COV2.S vaccine versus placebo. The receptors derive from a person aged 18-60 years who received the Ad26.COV2.S COVID-19 vaccine or a placebo.

The CDR3 sequence is CAWSRTANYEQYF. CDR3 DNA: TGTGCCTGGAGCAGGACAGCGAACTACGAGCAGTACTTC. The chain uses TRBV30 and TRBJ2-7, with a possible D match to TRBD1 (6 bases). Trimming took 3 bases from V and 3 from J, leaving 12 bases between them. There are 13 residues in the CDR3. CDR1 and CDR2 (germline): GTSNPN, SVGIG (reference sequence).

V gene TRBV19 combines with J gene TRBJ2-3, with D possibly being TRBD1 or TRBD2 (5 bases each). The V gene lost 4 bases and the J gene lost 8 bases, with 13 bases spanning the gap. There are 13 residues in the CDR3. Per the germline V gene, CDR1 is LNHDA and CDR2 is SQIVND (reference sequence). CDR3 DNA: TGTGCCAGTAGTACGACCACAGGAGGTACGCAGTATTTT. Protein sequence: CASSTTTGGTQYF.

The CDR3 nucleotides read TGTGCCTGGAGTTGGACTAGCGGGAGGGCCGGGGAGCTGTTTTTT. Protein product: CAWSWTSGRAGELFF. V gene TRBV30 combines with J gene TRBJ2-2; 15 bases agree with TRBD2. J gave up 6 bases and V 2 bases, and 1 base lay outside the gene matches. The V gene's germline CDR1 is GTSNPN and CDR2 SVGIG (reference sequence). The CDR3 sequence is 15 residues long.

The rearrangement links TRBV19 to TRBJ2-3, with a tentative D call TRBD2 (6 bases). Per germline, CDR1 LNHDA and CDR2 SQIVND (reference sequence). This CDR3 spans 14 amino acids. Trimming removed 3 bases from V and 3 bases from J, with 10 bases in between. The CDR3 DNA is TGTGCCAGTAGTATTGGACTAAAGACAGATACGCAGTATTTT. Translating gives CASSIGLKTDTQYF.

This rearrangement joins TRBV7-2 to TRBJ2-1; TRBD1 or TRBD2 may be the D gene (5 bases each). V shed 2 bases and J shed 9 bases, with 14 bases lying between them. The germline V gene encodes CDR1 SGHTA and CDR2 FQGNSA. The CDR3 is 14 amino acids. The CDR3, as DNA: TGTGCCAGCAGCTTATCCGGGACGACCGGTGAGCAGTTCTTC. Translated, it gives CASSLSGTTGEQFF.

The chain is built from TRBV6-5 and TRBJ1-1, with D unclear. The ends were cut back, 7 bases at V and 1 base at J, with 16 bases in the middle. In germline, CDR1 is MNHEY, CDR2 SVGAGI. The CDR3 extends over 15 amino acids. DNA for the CDR3: TGTGCCAGCACCAAAACTAGGTCAGGGAACACTGAAGCTTTCTTT. It is translated as CASTKTRSGNTEAFF.

The chain has TRBV5-1 and TRBJ2-3; no clear D. This CDR3 has 14 amino acids. V lost 8 bases, J lost 0 bases, and 13 bases lay in between. Germline CDR1 and CDR2: SGHRS and YFSETQ. The CDR3 bases are TGCGCCAGTCAAACCAGCCTTAGCACAGATACGCAGTATTTT. Translated, it gives CASQTSLSTDTQYF. Together with reference TRBV5-1 and TRBJ2-3, the CDR3 gives the full variable domain: KAGVTQTPRYLIKTRGQQVTLSCSPISGHRSVSWYQQTPGQGLQFLFEYFSETQRNKGNFPGRFSGRQFSNSRSEMNVSTLELGDSALYLCASQTSLSTDTQYFGPGTRLTVL.

The CDR3 here is CASSFRQGPDEQYF. In DNA, the CDR3 is TGTGCCAGCAGCTTCCGACAGGGTCCCGACGAGCAGTACTTC. The chain is built from TRBV11-1 and TRBJ2-7, with TRBD1 identical over 7 bases. The CDR3 totals 14 residues. The V segment lost 3 bases and the J segment 5 bases; nucleotides outside the gene matches: 7. Germline lookup yields CDR1 SGHAT and CDR2 FQDESV (reference sequence).

The chain employs TRBV15 and TRBJ1-1; tentatively, D is TRBD1 (5 bases). The CDR3 consists of 15 residues. V was trimmed by 4 bases and J by 3 bases, leaving 15 bases between them. From germline, CDR1 is LNHNV and CDR2 YYDKDF (reference sequence). This chain's CDR3 is CATSKGTLLDTEAFF. Written as DNA, the CDR3 is TGTGCCACCAGCAAGGGGACCCTTTTGGACACTGAAGCTTTCTTT.

The chain joins TRBV19 to TRBJ1-5, with D possibly being TRBD1 (6 bases). This CDR3 spans 13 amino acids. V lost 5 bases to trimming and J lost 6 bases, with 11 bases between them. The germline V gene has CDR1 LNHDA and CDR2 SQIVND (reference sequence). The CDR3 region is CASSPWTVQPQHF. CDR3 in DNA: TGTGCCAGTAGTCCCTGGACAGTTCAGCCCCAGCATTTT.

This chain connects TRBV29-1 to TRBJ2-5; maybe TRBD2 (6 bases). The CDR3 length is 14 residues. CDR1 and CDR2 (germline): SQVTM, ANQGSEA. V shed 7 bases and J shed 1 base, with 16 bases lying between them. The CDR3 loop reads CSAGRLGGQETQYF. CDR3 bases: TGCAGCGCCGGTCGACTAGGAGGCCAAGAGACCCAGTACTTC.

This rearrangement joins TRBV6-2 or TRBV6-3 to TRBJ2-5; no clear D. Per germline, CDR1 MNHEY and CDR2 SVGEGT. V gave up 3 bases and J gave up 7 bases, with 12 bases separating them. The CDR3 contains 13 residues. CDR3 in amino acids: CASSYAVVRTQYF. CDR3 sequence (DNA): TGTGCCAGCAGTTATGCGGTCGTAAGGACCCAGTACTTC.

The chain couples TRBV3-1 (or the pseudogene TRBV3-2) to TRBJ2-1; TRBD2 matches 12 bases. V gave up 2 bases and J gave up 5 bases; unmatched junction bases: 1. This CDR3 is 15 amino acids long. Germline V gene lookup returns CDR1 LGHDT and CDR2 YNNKEL (reference sequence). The CDR3: CASSQLAGGNNEQFF. The DNA for the CDR3 is TGTGCCAGCAGCCAACTAGCGGGAGGGAACAATGAGCAGTTCTTC.

There are a few counts of this clone. The chain is built from TRBV6-1 and TRBJ1-1, with D unclear. V lost 2 bases, J lost 4 bases, and 11 bases lay in between. Germline lookup yields CDR1 MNHNS and CDR2 SASEGT. The CDR3 has 14 residues. The CDR3 protein is CASSEREGITEAFF. Written as DNA, the CDR3 is TGTGCCAGCAGTGAAAGGGAGGGAATCACTGAAGCTTTCTTT.

This clone occurred a few times. V is TRBV5-4 and J is TRBJ2-2, with TRBD2 matching over 11 bases. V was pared by 0 bases and J by 4 bases, with 5 bases of the junction left unmatched. The CDR3 consists of 17 residues. Per the germline V gene, CDR1 is SGHNT and CDR2 is YYREEE (reference sequence). Here the CDR3 reads CASSLAGTSGTTGELFF. CDR3 coding DNA: TGTGCCAGCAGCTTGGCCGGGACTAGCGGTACCACCGGGGAGCTGTTTTTT.

This sequence joins TRBV28 and TRBJ1-2; D gene uncertain. The germline gives CDR1 MDHEN, CDR2 SYDVKM. The V end was cut by 4 bases, the J end by 8 bases, with 20 bases between. This CDR3 region has 15 residues. In nucleotides, the CDR3 is TGTGCCAGCAGTTCAATTGACACTATGATACTGGGCTACACCTTC. Translating it yields CASSSIDTMILGYTF.

Turning to this clone: A junction end diverges from the germline sequence, so it may reflect a read error. The chain links TRBV2 to TRBJ1-5; D gene uncertain. Germline V gives CDR1 SNHLY, CDR2 FYNNEI. The CDR3 is 15 amino acids. CDR3 protein: CASSEDTTSNQPQHF. The CDR3 coding sequence is TGTGCCAGCAGCGAAGACACAACCAGCAATCAGCCCCAGCATTTT.

V gene TRBV6-1 combines with J gene TRBJ1-2, with D unresolved. The ends were cut back, 4 bases at V and 0 bases at J, with 15 bases in the middle. Germline V gives CDR1 MNHNS, CDR2 SASEGT. The CDR3 runs to 16 residues. CDR3 loop: CASSGPGRIPNYGYTF. DNA of the CDR3: TGTGCCAGCAGTGGACCGGGCAGAATCCCTAACTATGGCTACACCTTC.

The V call is TRBV4-1, the J call TRBJ1-1; D ambiguous. Germline V CDR1 and CDR2: MGHRA, YSYEKL. This CDR3 is 14 amino acids long. V lost 5 bases and J 5 bases, leaving 15 bases between the germline ends. CDR3 sequence (DNA): TGCGCCAGCAGCGCCCCCACGGTTTCTACTGAAGCTTTCTTT. Translation gives CASSAPTVSTEAFF.

The chain uses TRBV19 and TRBJ2-7; TRBD1 matches at 9 bases. V lost 5 bases, J lost 1 base, and 9 bases stayed unmatched. The germline V gene encodes CDR1 LNHDA and CDR2 SQIVND (reference sequence). This CDR3 is 16 amino acids long. This CDR3 reads CASSVLTGTGSYEQYF. DNA of the CDR3: TGTGCCAGTAGTGTTCTGACCGGGACAGGGTCCTACGAGCAGTACTTC.

The V and J genes are TRBV7-3 and TRBJ2-2, with TRBD2 identical over 9 bases. The CDR3 length is 15 residues. Germline-derived CDR1 and CDR2 are SGHTA and FQGTGA. The ends lost 3 bases at V and 5 bases at J; junction bases unmatched: 4. As DNA, the CDR3 is TGTGCCAGCAGCTTTGGCGGGAGGGGAACCGGGGAGCTGTTTTTT. Translating it yields CASSFGGRGTGELFF.

The chain carries TRBV13 and TRBJ2-5; D may be TRBD2 (5 bases). The CDR3 runs 12 residues. With 5 bases removed from V and 4 bases from J, the gap between germline ends came to 8 bases. The germline CDR1 and CDR2 sequences are PRHDT and FYEKMQ (reference sequence). The CDR3 region has the DNA TGTGCCAGCAGCCAAGGGAGAGAGACCCAGTACTTC. It is translated as CASSQGRETQYF.

This clone was seen once. The genes are TRBV28 and TRBJ1-4, with D hard to call. This CDR3 has 14 residues. Trimming removed 2 bases from V and 2 bases from J, with 6 bases in between. Germline assignment: CDR1 MDHEN and CDR2 SYDVKM. For the CDR3, the DNA is TGTGCCAGCAGTTTACCCCTTACTAATGAAAAACTGTTTTTT. Protein product: CASSLPLTNEKLFF.

The chain joins TRBV29-1 to TRBJ1-2; D ambiguous. The ends were cut back, 2 bases at V and 4 bases at J, with 11 bases in the middle. CDR1 SQVTM and CDR2 ANQGSEA come from the germline V gene. The CDR3 runs to 13 residues. CDR3 sequence: CSVESQPLYGYTF. CDR3 DNA: TGCAGCGTTGAATCTCAACCCCTCTATGGCTACACCTTC.

The chain has TRBV5-1 and TRBJ2-7; TRBD2 is a possible D gene (5 bases). Germline V CDR1 and CDR2: SGHRS, YFSETQ. The germline V and J ends were trimmed by 0 bases and 5 bases, with 12 bases remaining between them. CDR3 size: 14 residues. CDR3 in amino acids: CASSLVGLGDEQYF. Written as DNA, the CDR3 is TGCGCCAGCAGCTTGGTTGGACTGGGCGACGAGCAGTACTTC.

This chain links TRBV7-6 with TRBJ2-2; D might be TRBD1 (7 bases). The germline V gene encodes CDR1 SGHVS and CDR2 FNYEAQ. CDR3 size: 17 residues. V was clipped by 1 base and J by 4 bases, with 16 bases between them. The CDR3: CASSLEGAGRRTGELFF. As DNA, the CDR3 is TGTGCCAGCAGCTTAGAGGGGGCGGGACGCCGCACCGGGGAGCTGTTTTTT.

This sequence joins TRBV27 and TRBJ1-4; no reliable D call. This CDR3 is built from 14 residues. Trimming removed 6 bases at V and 9 bases at J, with 17 bases between. Germline V gene sequence: CDR1 MNHEY, CDR2 SMNVEV (reference sequence). This CDR3 reads CASSQGLAAQKLFF. CDR3 coding DNA: TGTGCCAGCAGCCAAGGACTGGCGGCTCAAAAACTGTTTTTT.

The J gene is TRBJ1-5, the V gene TRBV5-6; no definite D call. The CDR3 length is 12 residues. CDR1 and CDR2 (germline): SGHDT, YYEEEE. V dropped 4 bases and J dropped 9 bases, with 11 bases sitting between them. CDR3: CASSRPGRPQHF. For the CDR3, the DNA is TGTGCCAGCAGCCGACCTGGAAGGCCCCAGCATTTT.

The chain employs TRBV19 and TRBJ2-3; D uncertain. Germline V CDR1 and CDR2: LNHDA, SQIVND (reference sequence). Deletions cut 4 bases from V and 2 bases from J, with 4 bases between. The length of the CDR3 is 12 residues. The CDR3 region is CASSKNTDTQYF. CDR3 sequence (DNA): TGTGCCAGTAGTAAAAACACAGATACGCAGTATTTT.

CDR3 residues: CASSLRGGGGQETQYF. The DNA of the CDR3 is TGTGCCAGCAGCCTCAGAGGGGGAGGCGGCCAAGAGACCCAGTACTTC. J is TRBJ2-5 and V is TRBV11-3, with D perhaps assigned TRBD1 or TRBD2 (6 bases each). The V end lost 5 bases, the J end lost 1 base, and 17 bases lay between the germline ends. The CDR3 has 16 residues. Germline CDR1 is SGHNT and CDR2 is YENEEA.

This chain joins TRBV7-9 and TRBJ1-1; TRBD1 is a possible D gene (5 bases). This CDR3 is 14 amino acids long. Germline V lookup: CDR1 SEHNR, CDR2 FQNEAQ (reference sequence). Trimming stripped 6 bases from V and 1 base from J, with 12 bases between. CDR3 sequence: CASRPYTGNTEAFF. The CDR3 DNA sequence: TGTGCCAGCAGGCCATATACAGGGAACACTGAAGCTTTCTTT. Full variable domain (missing parts from reference TRBV7-9 and TRBJ1-1): DTGVSQNPRHKITKRGQNVTFRCDPISEHNRLYWYRQTLGQGPEFLTYFQNEAQLEKSRLLSDRFSAERPKGSFSTLEIQRTEQGDSAMYLCASRPYTGNTEAFFGQGTRLTVV.